This T cell receptor (beta chain) was observed in a study of blood T cell repertoires in COVID-19. At the level of the study: Sites in the United States, Italy and Spain provided acute and convalescent COVID-19 samples.

In the study's own analysis: From reference gene primer amplification, estimates of nucleated cell counts were derived. Clones were read by immunoSEQ multiplex PCR, and TCRdb kept only the in-frame ones, dropping some. V, J and clone size derive from that table, while D and trimming were established from the DNA sequence. The sample has 230,000 or so clones; around 90% are singletons. The CDR3 extends over 16 amino acids. Germline V CDR1 and CDR2: SGHDN, FVKESK. The ends were cut back, 1 base at V and 0 bases at J, with 11 bases in the middle. The material sequenced was peripheral blood. The TCR was taken from a woman aged 55-75 years with COVID-19, enrolled during active disease. The V call is TRBV14, the J call TRBJ2-3; TRBD2 might be the D (6 bases). CDR3 residues: CASSQVGGFSTDTQYF. The CDR3 nucleotides are TGTGCCAGCAGCCAAGTGGGGGGATTTAGCACAGATACGCAGTATTTT.